The clone carrying this TCR beta chain was observed once. Antigen: not known. The sample originates from a study of siplizumab effects on memory and regulatory T cells. Study-level points and caveats: Sequences that were alloreactive and traceable to unstimulated CD4+ memory cells were significantly reduced by siplizumab. Few alloreactive clones mapped to unstimulated subsets. In unstimulated cells, naive T cells appeared more diverse than memory T cells and seemed major alloresponse contributors.

Per sample, the assay covered roughly 9.2 x 10^4 TCR templates. Assay: immunoSEQ multiplex PCR; the TCRdb copy retains only in-frame clones and omits some. The repertoire includes about 100,000 clones, more than 85% of them detected once, and 0.15% sits in the top ten. V dropped 10 bases and J dropped 9 bases, with 17 bases sitting between them. This CDR3 region has 12 residues. CDR1 is SGDLS and CDR2 is YYNGEE in the germline V gene. This receptor was obtained from a human donor in good health. The V call is TRBV9, the J call TRBJ2-1; a weak D match, TRBD2 (6 bases). The sequencing input was CD4+ T cells sorted from blood. The CDR3 DNA is TGTGCCGCGGGGAGAGGGGCCGGTGAGCAGTTCTTC. The encoded protein is CAAGRGAGEQFF.